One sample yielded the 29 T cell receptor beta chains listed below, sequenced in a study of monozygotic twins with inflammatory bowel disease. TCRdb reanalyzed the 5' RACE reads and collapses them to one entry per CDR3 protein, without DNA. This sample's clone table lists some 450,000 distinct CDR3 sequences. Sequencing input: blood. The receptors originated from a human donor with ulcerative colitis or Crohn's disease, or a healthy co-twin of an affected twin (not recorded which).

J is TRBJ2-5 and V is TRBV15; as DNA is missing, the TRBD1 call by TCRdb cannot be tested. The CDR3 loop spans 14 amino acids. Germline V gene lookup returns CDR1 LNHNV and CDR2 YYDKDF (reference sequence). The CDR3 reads CATSREQGAETQYF.

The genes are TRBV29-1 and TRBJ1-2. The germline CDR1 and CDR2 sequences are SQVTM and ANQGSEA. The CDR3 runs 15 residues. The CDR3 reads CSVEDQQTTNYGYTF.

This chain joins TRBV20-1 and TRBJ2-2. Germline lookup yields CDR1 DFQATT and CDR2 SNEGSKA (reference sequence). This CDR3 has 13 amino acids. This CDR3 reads CSAVVRNTGELFF.

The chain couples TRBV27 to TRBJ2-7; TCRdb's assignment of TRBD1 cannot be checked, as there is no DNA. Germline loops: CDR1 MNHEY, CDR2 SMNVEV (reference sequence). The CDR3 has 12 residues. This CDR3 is CASRDRGGEQYF.

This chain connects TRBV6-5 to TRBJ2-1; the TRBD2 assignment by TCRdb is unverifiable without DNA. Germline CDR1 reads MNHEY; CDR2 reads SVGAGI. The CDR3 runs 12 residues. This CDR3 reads CASSLQGAKQFF.

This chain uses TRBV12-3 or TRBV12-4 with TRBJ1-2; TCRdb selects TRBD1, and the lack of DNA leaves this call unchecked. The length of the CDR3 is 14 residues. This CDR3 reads CASSLGTGELDYTF.

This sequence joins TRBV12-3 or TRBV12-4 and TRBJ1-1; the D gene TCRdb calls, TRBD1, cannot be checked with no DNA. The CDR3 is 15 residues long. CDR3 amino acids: CASSKSTGGGTEAFF.

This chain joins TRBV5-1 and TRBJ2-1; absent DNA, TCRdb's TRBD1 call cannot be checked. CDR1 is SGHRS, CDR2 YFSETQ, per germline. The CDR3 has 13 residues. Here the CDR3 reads CASSLLQGGDQFF.

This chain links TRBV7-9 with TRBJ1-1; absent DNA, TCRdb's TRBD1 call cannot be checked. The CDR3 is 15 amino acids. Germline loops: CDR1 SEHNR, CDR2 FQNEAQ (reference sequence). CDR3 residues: CASSPGGSNNPEAFF.

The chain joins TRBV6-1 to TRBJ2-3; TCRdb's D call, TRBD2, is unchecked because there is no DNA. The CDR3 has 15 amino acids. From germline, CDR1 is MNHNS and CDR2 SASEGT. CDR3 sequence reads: CASGGLAGTTDTQYF.

CDR3 residues: CAWNEVHNSPLHF. V and J are TRBV30 and TRBJ1-6. Germline V gene sequence: CDR1 GTSNPN, CDR2 SVGIG (reference sequence). The CDR3 is made up of 13 amino acids.

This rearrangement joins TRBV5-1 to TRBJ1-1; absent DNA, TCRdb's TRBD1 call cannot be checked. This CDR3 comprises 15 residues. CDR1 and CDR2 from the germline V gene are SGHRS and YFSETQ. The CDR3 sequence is CASSGQGAQATEAFF.

This CDR3 reads CASSTPDRGSYEQYF. V usage is TRBV7-8 and J usage is TRBJ2-7. The germline gives CDR1 SGHVS, CDR2 FQNEAQ. The CDR3 contains 15 residues.

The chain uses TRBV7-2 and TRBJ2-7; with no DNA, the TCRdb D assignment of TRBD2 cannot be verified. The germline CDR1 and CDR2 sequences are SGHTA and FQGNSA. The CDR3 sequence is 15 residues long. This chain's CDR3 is CASSLAGLAAYEQYF.

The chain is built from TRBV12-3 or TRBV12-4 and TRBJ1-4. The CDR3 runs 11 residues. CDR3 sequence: CASSDGGGLFF.

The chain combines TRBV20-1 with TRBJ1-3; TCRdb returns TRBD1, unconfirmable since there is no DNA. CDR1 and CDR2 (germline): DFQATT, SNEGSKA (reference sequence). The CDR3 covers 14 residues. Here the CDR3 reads CSAREGQGIGTIYF.

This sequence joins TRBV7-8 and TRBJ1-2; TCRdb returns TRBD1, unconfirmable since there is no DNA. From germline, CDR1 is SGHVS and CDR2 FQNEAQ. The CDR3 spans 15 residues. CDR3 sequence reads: CASSLSPGGTYGYTF.

CDR3 residues: CASSKTAYEQYF. V is TRBV19 and J is TRBJ2-7. Per germline, CDR1 LNHDA and CDR2 SQIVND (reference sequence). This CDR3 has 12 residues.

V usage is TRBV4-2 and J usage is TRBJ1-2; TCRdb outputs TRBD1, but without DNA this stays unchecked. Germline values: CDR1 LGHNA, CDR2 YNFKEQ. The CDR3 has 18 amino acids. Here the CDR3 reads CASSQEKGTGGARYGYTF.

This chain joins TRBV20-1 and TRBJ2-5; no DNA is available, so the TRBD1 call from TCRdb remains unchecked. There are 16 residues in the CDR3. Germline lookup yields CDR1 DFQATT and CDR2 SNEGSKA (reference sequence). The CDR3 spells CSARDPGRGQWETQYF.

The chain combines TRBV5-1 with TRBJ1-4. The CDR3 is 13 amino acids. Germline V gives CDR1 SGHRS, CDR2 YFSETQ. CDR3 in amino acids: CASRRVPNEKLFF.

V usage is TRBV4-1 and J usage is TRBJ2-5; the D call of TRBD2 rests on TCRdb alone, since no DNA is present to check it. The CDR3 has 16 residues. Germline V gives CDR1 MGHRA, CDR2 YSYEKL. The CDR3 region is CASSHLAGGYQETQYF.

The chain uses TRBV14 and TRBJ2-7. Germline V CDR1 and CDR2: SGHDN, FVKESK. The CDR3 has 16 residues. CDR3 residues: CASSQELGVWPYEQYF.

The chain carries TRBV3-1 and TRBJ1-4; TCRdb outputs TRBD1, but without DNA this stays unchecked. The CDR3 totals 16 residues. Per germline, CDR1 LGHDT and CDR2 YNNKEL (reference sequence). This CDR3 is CASSRMRQGPNEKLFF.

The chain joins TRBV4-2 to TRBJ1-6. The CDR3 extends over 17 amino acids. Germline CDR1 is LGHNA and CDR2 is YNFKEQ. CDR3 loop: CASSQVTASTYNSPLHF.

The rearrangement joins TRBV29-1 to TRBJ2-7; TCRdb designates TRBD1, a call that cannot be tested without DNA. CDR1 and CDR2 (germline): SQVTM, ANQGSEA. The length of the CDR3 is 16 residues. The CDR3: CSVEDPKAGEGWEQYF.

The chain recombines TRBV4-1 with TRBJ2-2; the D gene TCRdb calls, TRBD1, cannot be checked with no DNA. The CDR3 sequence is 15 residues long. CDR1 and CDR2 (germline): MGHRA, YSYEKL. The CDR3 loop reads CASAGDRENTGELFF.

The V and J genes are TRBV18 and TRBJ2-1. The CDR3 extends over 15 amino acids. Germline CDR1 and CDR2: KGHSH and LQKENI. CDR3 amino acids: CASSQDPSSYNEQFF.

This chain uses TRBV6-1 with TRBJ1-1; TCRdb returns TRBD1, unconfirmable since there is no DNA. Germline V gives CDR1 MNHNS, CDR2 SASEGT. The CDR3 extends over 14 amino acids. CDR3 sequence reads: CATFLVGRPAEAFF.